This entry describes one T cell receptor beta chain. The antigen remains undetermined. Once cultured for 10 to 11 days, the cells underwent separation to obtain CD4+ T cells. PCR-confirmed SARS-CoV-2 infection occurred in the person between March and December 2020. Subjects were given two BNT162b2 or mRNA-1273 vaccine doses. This sample stems from a study of vaccination effects on CD4 cells after COVID-19. Method: immunoSEQ multiplex PCR; TCRdb's copy keeps in-frame clones and lacks some. The sample includes some 40,000 clones, 76% seen only once; the top ten take around 3.3%. The receptor comes from a human donor who had a prior SARS-CoV-2 infection. The material was CD4+ T cells from PBMCs cultured without peptide, obtained after COVID-19 vaccination.

CDR3 nucleotide sequence: TGCGCCAGCAGCCAAGATCAAGGACAGGGTCACGAGCAGTACTTC. The encoded protein is CASSQDQGQGHEQYF. V gene TRBV4-3 combines with J gene TRBJ2-7; the match to TRBD1 covers 8 bases. Germline CDR1 LGHNA, CDR2 YSLEER. Trimming removed 0 bases from V and 5 bases from J; junction bases left unmatched: 6. The CDR3 is 15 residues long.